These 19 T cell receptor beta chains share one sample of origin, sequenced in a study of blood T cell repertoires in COVID-19. The table came from immunoSEQ multiplex PCR; TCRdb's copy has only in-frame clones and leaves some out. The sample lists 200,000 or so clones; 80% to 90% were seen once. Sequencing used peripheral blood. These receptors came from a man in his 70s with active or convalescent COVID-19.

The genes are TRBV7-8 and TRBJ2-7; 11 nucleotides agree with TRBD2. Germline V gene lookup returns CDR1 SGHVS and CDR2 FQNEAQ. The J segment lost 3 bases and the V segment lost 4 bases, leaving 2 bases of the junction unmatched. This CDR3 is 14 amino acids long. The CDR3 loop is CASSSGLADYEQYF. The CDR3 DNA reads TGTGCCAGCAGCTCGGGACTAGCGGACTACGAGCAGTACTTC.

This chain connects TRBV6-2 or TRBV6-3 to TRBJ2-2; 10 bases map to TRBD2. The length of the CDR3 is 17 residues. Per the germline V gene, CDR1 is MNHEY and CDR2 is SVGEGT. V dropped 5 bases and J dropped 6; count of bases not matched to a gene: 12. This chain's CDR3 is CASSPGTSVIRAGELFF. The CDR3 nucleotides read TGTGCCAGCAGTCCCGGGACTAGCGTTATACGAGCCGGGGAGCTGTTTTTT.

Concerning this clone: Relative to the germline gene, one junction end is altered; a read error may explain this. The genes are TRBV28 and TRBJ1-5; no firm D call. There are 13 residues in the CDR3. Per the germline V gene, CDR1 is MDHEN and CDR2 is SYDVKM. The chain's CDR3 is CANSFVGNQPQHF. In DNA, the CDR3 is TGTGCCAACAGTTTCGTCGGCAATCAGCCCCAGCATTTT.

CDR3 DNA: TGTGCCAGCAGCTTGGGCAGGGTGAGCTCCTACGAGCAGTACTTC. Protein sequence: CASSLGRVSSYEQYF. The chain is built from TRBV5-5 and TRBJ2-7; D may be TRBD1 (5 bases). The germline V gene encodes CDR1 SGHKS and CDR2 YYEKEE (reference sequence). With 0 bases removed from V and 0 bases from J, the gap between germline ends came to 10 bases. CDR3 length: 15 residues. The full variable domain, its missing parts supplied by reference TRBV5-5 and TRBJ2-7, is DAGVTQSPTHLIKTRGQQVTLRCSPISGHKSVSWYQQVLGQGPQFIFQYYEKEERGRGNFPDRFSARQFPNYSSELNVNALLLGDSALYLCASSLGRVSSYEQYFGPGTRLTVT.

In this sample, this clone turned up many times. The chain has TRBV10-3 and TRBJ2-3, with 7 bases matching TRBD2. This CDR3 comprises 15 residues. CDR1 ENHRY and CDR2 SYGVKD come from the germline V gene. V lost 5 bases and J lost 2; bases outside the gene matches: 7. CDR3 nucleotide sequence: TGTGCCATCAGTCCGAGCGGGGTTTTCACAGATACGCAGTATTTT. Protein product: CAISPSGVFTDTQYF.

This clone was detected once. The J gene is TRBJ1-1, the V gene TRBV6-2 or TRBV6-3; 8 bases agree with TRBD1. The CDR3 has 15 amino acids. J gave up 1 base and V 2 bases, and 3 bases lay outside the gene matches. CDR1 is MNHEY and CDR2 is SVGEGT in the germline V gene. CDR3 amino acids: CASSYRTGKNTEAFF. The CDR3 DNA is TGTGCCAGCAGTTACCGGACAGGGAAGAACACTGAAGCTTTCTTT.

The chain carries TRBV7-8 and TRBJ2-7; 7 bases line up with TRBD2. Germline values: CDR1 SGHVS, CDR2 FQNEAQ. There are 15 residues in the CDR3. V dropped 5 bases and J dropped 0; count of bases not matched to a gene: 7. This chain's CDR3 is CASSPRGRASYEQYF. The CDR3 DNA reads TGTGCCAGCAGCCCCAGAGGGAGGGCCTCCTACGAGCAGTACTTC.

This clone occurred a few times. V is TRBV20-1 and J is TRBJ2-1; D is undetermined. The CDR3 has 11 amino acids. Germline V CDR1 and CDR2: DFQATT, SNEGSKA (reference sequence). The ends were cut back, 3 bases at V and 7 bases at J, with 7 bases in the middle. CDR3 amino acids: CSASRLNEQFF. The DNA for the CDR3 is TGCAGTGCTAGTCGGTTGAATGAGCAGTTCTTC.

The CDR3: CASSLATGLNTEAFF. The DNA of the CDR3 is TGTGCCAGCAGCTTAGCGACAGGACTGAACACTGAAGCTTTCTTT. V is TRBV7-2 and J is TRBJ1-1, with D maybe TRBD1 (6 bases). This CDR3 comprises 15 residues. Germline V gives CDR1 SGHTA, CDR2 FQGNSA. Trimming took 0 bases from V and 0 from J, leaving 8 bases between them. The variable domain in full, with the rest retrieved from reference TRBV7-2 and TRBJ1-1, is GAGVSQSPSNKVTEKGKDVELRCDPISGHTALYWYRQSLGQGLEFLIYFQGNSAPDKSGLPSDRFSAERTGGSVSTLTIQRTQQEDSAVYLCASSLATGLNTEAFFGQGTRLTVV.

The chain recombines TRBV12-3 or TRBV12-4 with TRBJ1-6, with a weak D call TRBD1 (5 bases). V shed 5 bases and J shed 9 bases, with 11 bases lying between them. The CDR3 runs to 13 residues. The CDR3 here is CASSEARGSPLHF. CDR3 in DNA: TGTGCCAGCAGTGAGGCTAGGGGTTCACCCCTCCACTTT.

This chain uses TRBV9 with TRBJ2-1; 11 bases are shared with TRBD2. V shed 3 bases, J shed 3 bases, and the junction held 11 bases outside the gene matches. The germline CDR1 and CDR2 sequences are SGDLS and YYNGEE. The CDR3 has 18 amino acids. The CDR3 loop is CASSAPAQTSGGYNEQFF. In DNA, the CDR3 is TGTGCCAGCAGCGCGCCTGCTCAAACTAGCGGGGGCTACAATGAGCAGTTCTTC. Variable domain in full (rest from reference TRBV9 and TRBJ2-1): DSGVTQTPKHLITATGQRVTLRCSPRSGDLSVYWYQQSLDQGLQFLIQYYNGEERAKGNILERFSAQQFPDLHSELNLSSLELGDSALYFCASSAPAQTSGGYNEQFFGPGTRLTVL.

This clone has a single count. The chain links TRBV28 to TRBJ2-2, with 10 bases matching TRBD2. In germline, CDR1 is MDHEN, CDR2 SYDVKM. V was clipped by 10 bases and J by 7 bases; unmatched bases: 21. The CDR3 consists of 18 residues. The DNA for the CDR3 is TGTGCCATACAGACCCCCCAGCGGGGGGGCCAAGGTCACGGGGAGCTGTTTTTT. Protein sequence: CAIQTPQRGGQGHGELFF. Looking up the rest from reference TRBV28 and TRBJ2-2 gives the full variable domain: DVKVTQSSRYLVKRTGEKVFLECVQDMDHENMFWYRQDPGLGLRLIYFSYDVKMKEKGDIPEGYSVSREKKERFSLILESASTNQTSMYLCAIQTPQRGGQGHGELFFGEGSRLTVL.

This chain joins TRBV5-6 and TRBJ1-2; D possibly corresponds to TRBD1 (5 bases). Germline CDR1 SGHDT, CDR2 YYEEEE. The V gene lost 5 bases and the J gene lost 1 base, with 15 bases spanning the gap. The length of the CDR3 is 15 residues. The CDR3 DNA reads TGTGCCAGCAGAGGTGTCAGGGAAGTTAACTATGGCTACACCTTC. Translating gives CASRGVREVNYGYTF.

The chain joins TRBV5-1 to TRBJ2-5; tentative D call: TRBD1 (5 bases). The germline V gene has CDR1 SGHRS and CDR2 YFSETQ. This CDR3 comprises 13 residues. Trimming stripped 2 bases from V and 2 bases from J, with 7 bases between. CDR3 region: CASSLPGQETQYF. Here the CDR3 DNA reads TGCGCCAGCAGCTTACCAGGGCAAGAGACCCAGTACTTC.

This clone is a singleton in its sample. The rearrangement uses TRBV30 and TRBJ2-2; possibly TRBD2 for D (6 bases). Trimming stripped 0 bases from V and 10 bases from J, with 24 bases between. The CDR3 covers 17 residues. Germline V CDR1 and CDR2: GTSNPN, SVGIG (reference sequence). DNA of the CDR3: TGTGCCTGGAGTGTGGAGACAGAGCCTCGGCGGGGTTTGGAGCTGTTTTTT. Its protein is CAWSVETEPRRGLELFF.

The V gene is TRBV7-6, the J gene TRBJ2-3, with TRBD2 identical over 7 bases. This CDR3 spans 16 amino acids. Germline CDR1 and CDR2: SGHVS and FNYEAQ. Trimming took 1 base from V and 0 from J; bases not matched to a gene: 4. The CDR3 DNA reads TGTGCCAGCAGCTTAGGCGGCGGGGGTAGCACAGATACGCAGTATTTT. Protein product: CASSLGGGGSTDTQYF.

The chain has TRBV5-1 and TRBJ2-7; TRBD1 aligns across 8 bases. CDR3 length: 17 residues. Germline CDR1 and CDR2: SGHRS and YFSETQ. With 4 bases clipped from V and 2 bases from J, the junction kept 14 bases outside the gene matches. The CDR3 loop reads CASSIEGQALTPYEQYF. For the CDR3, the DNA is TGCGCCAGCAGCATCGAGGGACAGGCCCTTACACCCTACGAGCAGTACTTC.

A word on this clone: Other DNA variants within this sample encode the same CDR3. CDR3 nucleotides: TGTGCCACGGGACAGGGGCGCTACGAGCAGTACTTC. Amino acid sequence: CATGQGRYEQYF. This chain connects TRBV2 to TRBJ2-7; 10 positions match TRBD1. The germline V gene encodes CDR1 SNHLY and CDR2 FYNNEI. Trimming cost V 10 bases and J 3 bases; bases outside gene matches: 3. The CDR3 has 12 amino acids. The full variable domain, rest sourced from reference TRBV2 and TRBJ2-7, is EPEVTQTPSHQVTQMGQEVILRCVPISNHLYFYWYRQILGQKVEFLVSFYNNEISEKSEIFDDQFSVERPDGSNFTLKIRSTKLEDSAMYFCATGQGRYEQYFGPGTRLTVT.

The chain employs TRBV9 and TRBJ2-3; 7 nucleotides agree with TRBD1. The V and J ends lost 4 bases and 5 bases, in that order; junction bases with no gene match: 7. The germline gives CDR1 SGDLS, CDR2 YYNGEE. CDR3 length: 14 residues. The CDR3 coding sequence is TGTGCCAGCAGCCCACGGACAGGCATAGATACGCAGTATTTT. This sequence encodes CASSPRTGIDTQYF.